Following are 27 T cell receptor beta chains from one sample sequenced in a study of neurological immune-mediated disorders. Documented time point: longitudinal time-point 1 (baseline). Each CDR3 protein is one row after TCRdb ran MiXCR on the 5' RACE reads. The data hold about 40,000 distinct CDR3 sequences, with under 4% observed a single time. Sequences were obtained from PBMCs. These receptors all come from a woman aged 55 to 70 with multiple sclerosis.

This clonotype was seen repeatedly, ten times or more. The rearrangement uses TRBV5-6 and TRBJ1-2; D unresolved. Trimming left V 4 bases short and J 2 bases short, with 9 bases between. The CDR3 covers 13 residues. Germline loops: CDR1 SGHDT, CDR2 YYEEEE. The CDR3 nucleotides are TGTGCCAGCAGCCCGCCGGCGAACTATGGCTACACCTTC. Its translation is CASSPPANYGYTF.

In this sample, this clonotype turned up many times. The rearrangement joins TRBV9 to TRBJ2-1; TRBD1 aligns across 7 bases. The CDR3 spans 15 residues. J lost 4 bases, V lost 4 bases, and 8 bases had no gene match. The germline V gene has CDR1 SGDLS and CDR2 YYNGEE. CDR3 coding DNA: TGTGCCAGCAGCCCGCTAGGGGACAGTTACAATGAGCAGTTCTTC. Translating gives CASSPLGDSYNEQFF.

This clonotype was observed at least ten times. The chain carries TRBV20-1 and TRBJ2-3, with D perhaps matching TRBD2 (5 bases). Trimming pared 2 bases from V and 2 bases from J, leaving 14 bases between. CDR1 is DFQATT, CDR2 SNEGSKA, per germline (reference sequence). This CDR3 region has 15 residues. The CDR3 DNA follows: TGCAGTGCTAGATCGGACTGGCGGCTCACAGATACGCAGTATTTT. Its translation is CSARSDWRLTDTQYF.

This clonotype has at least ten counts. The rearrangement links TRBV7-6 to TRBJ2-4; D not certain. Trimming pared 1 base from V and 1 base from J, leaving 14 bases between. In germline, CDR1 is SGHVS, CDR2 FNYEAQ. There are 17 residues in the CDR3. CDR3 in amino acids: CASSLGAGGNAKNIQYF. The CDR3 nucleotides read TGTGCCAGCAGCTTAGGGGCAGGTGGGAACGCCAAAAACATTCAGTACTTC.

This clonotype was detected many times. The V and J genes are TRBV5-1 and TRBJ1-2, with D perhaps matching TRBD1 (6 bases). Germline CDR1 SGHRS, CDR2 YFSETQ. CDR3 size: 15 residues. V shed 0 bases and J shed 5 bases, with 14 bases lying between them. CDR3 sequence (DNA): TGCGCCAGCAGCTTGGCGGTCGACAGGAGGTATGGCTACACCTTC. It yields the protein CASSLAVDRRYGYTF.

This clonotype has at least ten counts. The CDR3 DNA follows: TGCAGTGCTAGCAGAGGGGCCGGGCCCCAGCATTTT. Translating gives CSASRGAGPQHF. The V and J genes are TRBV20-1 and TRBJ1-5; D perhaps matches TRBD1 (5 bases). The V end was cut by 3 bases, the J end by 9 bases, with 12 bases between. Germline assignment: CDR1 DFQATT and CDR2 SNEGSKA (reference sequence). The CDR3 is 12 residues long.

This clonotype came up many times. V is TRBV20-1 and J is TRBJ1-6; the match to TRBD1 covers 8 bases. The V gene's germline CDR1 is DFQATT and CDR2 SNEGSKA (reference sequence). V was clipped by 2 bases and J by 6 bases; unmatched bases: 3. There are 14 residues in the CDR3. CDR3 protein: CSARPTGGNSPLHF. The CDR3 DNA follows: TGCAGTGCTAGACCCACAGGGGGTAATTCACCCCTCCACTTT.

At least ten counts were recorded for this clonotype. This chain joins TRBV6-5 and TRBJ2-7; the match to TRBD1 covers 7 bases. With V trimmed by 0 bases and J by 5 bases, 4 bases remained unmatched. Germline V gives CDR1 MNHEY, CDR2 SVGAGI. This CDR3 has 14 residues. The DNA for the CDR3 is TGTGCCAGCAGTTACTCGACAGGGTCGCACGAGCAGTACTTC. This codes for CASSYSTGSHEQYF.

This clonotype has ten or more counts. The chain combines TRBV20-1 with TRBJ2-5; a weak D match, TRBD1 (6 bases). Germline V gives CDR1 DFQATT, CDR2 SNEGSKA (reference sequence). CDR3 length: 14 amino acids. V shed 2 bases and J shed 5 bases, with 15 bases lying between them. The CDR3 nucleotides are TGCAGTGCTAGAAGGGCAGTCCAGGGGGAGACCCAGTACTTC. This codes for CSARRAVQGETQYF.

In this sample, this clonotype turned up a few times. The gene calls are TRBV5-1 and TRBJ2-1; 11 bases are a match to TRBD1. CDR1 and CDR2 (germline): SGHRS, YFSETQ. The J segment lost 8 bases and the V segment lost 4 bases, leaving 14 bases of the junction unmatched. The CDR3 consists of 17 residues. The DNA for the CDR3 is TGCGCCAGCAGCCTAAAGCCCGGACAGGGGGCTTACGATGAGCAGTTCTTC. Translation: CASSLKPGQGAYDEQFF.

This clonotype was seen many times. The CDR3 loop is CSAISPTTSYEQFF. CDR3 coding DNA: TGCAGTGCTATCTCACCGACGACTAGTTATGAGCAGTTCTTC. The gene calls are TRBV20-1 and TRBJ2-1; tentative D call: TRBD2 (6 bases). The V gene's germline CDR1 is DFQATT and CDR2 SNEGSKA (reference sequence). This CDR3 has 14 amino acids. Deletions cut 4 bases from V and 8 bases from J, with 18 bases between.

In this sample, this clonotype turned up many times. This chain connects TRBV5-1 to TRBJ2-1, with TRBD2 identical over 7 bases. J was trimmed by 5 bases and V by 4 bases; bases with no gene match: 9. The CDR3 has 15 amino acids. CDR1 and CDR2 from the germline V gene are SGHRS and YFSETQ. This CDR3 reads CASSRVSGVNNEQFF. Written as DNA, the CDR3 is TGCGCCAGCAGCCGCGTCAGCGGGGTCAACAATGAGCAGTTCTTC.

The CDR3 DNA follows: TGTGCCCGCTACCGCGATACGCAGTATTTT. Protein sequence: CARYRDTQYF. The gene calls are TRBV18 and TRBJ2-3; D is unresolved. This CDR3 comprises 10 residues. The germline V and J ends were trimmed by 11 bases and 6 bases, with 9 bases remaining between them. CDR1 is KGHSH, CDR2 LQKENI, per germline. Full variable domain (remainder filled in from reference TRBV18 and TRBJ2-3): NAGVMQNPRHLVRRRGQEARLRCSPMKGHSHVYWYRQLPEEGLKFMVYLQKENIIDESGMPKERFSAEFPKEGPSILRIQQVVRGDSAAYFCARYRDTQYFGPGTRLTVL.

This clonotype showed up many times. The chain is built from TRBV7-6 and TRBJ1-6, with D possibly matching TRBD1 (5 bases). Germline loops: CDR1 SGHVS, CDR2 FNYEAQ. The CDR3 covers 16 residues. V shed 5 bases and J shed 7 bases, with 18 bases lying between them. The CDR3 DNA reads as TGTGCCAGCAGCCTAACCAGCGGGGGGGTCAATTCACCCCTCCACTTT. This translates into CASSLTSGGVNSPLHF.

This clonotype was detected ten times or more. The CDR3 here is CASSPSGTSYEQYF. The CDR3 DNA follows: TGTGCCAGCAGCCCATCCGGGACATCCTACGAGCAGTACTTC. V usage is TRBV11-2 and J usage is TRBJ2-7; perhaps TRBD1 as D (6 bases). Looked up from germline, CDR1 is SGHAT and CDR2 is FQNNGV. Trimming shortened V by 5 bases and J by 1 base, and 12 bases separated the two germline ends. CDR3 length: 14 residues.

This clonotype was observed at least ten times. The chain joins TRBV20-1 to TRBJ1-4; possible D gene TRBD1, 5 bases. Germline assignment: CDR1 DFQATT and CDR2 SNEGSKA (reference sequence). V was shortened by 4 bases and J by 0 bases, with 9 bases between the two germline ends. The length of the CDR3 is 14 residues. The CDR3 nucleotides are TGCAGTGCTATCAGGGCCGCAACTAATGAAAAACTGTTTTTT. It specifies CSAIRAATNEKLFF.

The gene calls are TRBV5-1 and TRBJ2-3; no reliable D call. This CDR3 has 17 amino acids. The V end lost 3 bases, the J end lost 0 bases, and 17 bases lay between the germline ends. CDR1 is SGHRS, CDR2 YFSETQ, per germline. CDR3 nucleotide sequence: TGCGCCAGCAGCTCCAACTCGCGGATAGCTAGCACAGATACGCAGTATTTT. It translates to CASSSNSRIASTDTQYF.

This clonotype was counted ten times or more. The chain links TRBV18 to TRBJ2-7; D gene ambiguous. The CDR3 is 14 amino acids. Germline V lookup: CDR1 KGHSH, CDR2 LQKENI. Trimming left V 2 bases short and J 0 bases short, with 8 bases between. CDR3 bases: TGTGCCAGCTCACCAGCCACGAGCTCCTACGAGCAGTACTTC. It translates to CASSPATSSYEQYF. Full variable domain (outside the CDR3, taken from reference TRBV18 and TRBJ2-7): NAGVMQNPRHLVRRRGQEARLRCSPMKGHSHVYWYRQLPEEGLKFMVYLQKENIIDESGMPKERFSAEFPKEGPSILRIQQVVRGDSAAYFCASSPATSSYEQYFGPGTRLTVT.

This clonotype was found many times. This sequence joins TRBV5-1 and TRBJ2-7; maybe TRBD1 (6 bases). The germline V and J ends were trimmed by 0 bases and 3 bases, with 13 bases remaining between them. CDR3 length: 15 amino acids. Per germline, CDR1 SGHRS and CDR2 YFSETQ. CDR3 region: CASSLDGQGNYEQYF. The DNA for the CDR3 is TGCGCCAGCAGCTTGGATGGCCAGGGGAACTACGAGCAGTACTTC.

This clonotype was found a few times. A much larger clone differs from this one at a single base, so this may be a read error. The rearrangement links TRBV18 to TRBJ1-1, with D perhaps TRBD1 (6 bases). Germline assignment: CDR1 KGHSH and CDR2 LQKENI. The CDR3 has 13 residues. Trimming removed 10 bases at V and 1 base at J, with 13 bases between. The chain's CDR3 is CANHRAPNTEAFF. DNA for the CDR3: TGTGCCAACCACAGGGCTCCGAACACTGAAGCTTTCTTT.

This clonotype was recorded at least ten times. V and J are TRBV20-1 and TRBJ1-5; 7 bases are a match to TRBD1. The CDR3 runs to 14 residues. Germline V gives CDR1 DFQATT, CDR2 SNEGSKA (reference sequence). V lost 6 bases and J lost 4; bases outside the gene matches: 9. The CDR3 DNA reads as TGCAGTGCATCTACCGGGACAGCTAATCAGCCCCAGCATTTT. Protein product: CSASTGTANQPQHF.

This clonotype was observed a handful of times. The chain employs TRBV18 and TRBJ2-2, with D perhaps TRBD1 (6 bases). The V end lost 2 bases, the J end lost 0 bases, and 10 bases lay between the germline ends. This CDR3 contains 16 residues. The germline V gene encodes CDR1 KGHSH and CDR2 LQKENI. The CDR3 coding sequence is TGTGCCAGCTCACCAGCGACAGGAACGAACACCGGGGAGCTGTTTTTT. Translating it yields CASSPATGTNTGELFF.

This clonotype came up a few times. The chain joins TRBV20-1 to TRBJ2-2; D is possibly TRBD1 (8 bases). The V and J ends lost 2 bases and 6 bases respectively, with 16 bases between them. The CDR3 runs 15 residues. The germline V gene encodes CDR1 DFQATT and CDR2 SNEGSKA (reference sequence). CDR3 in amino acids: CSARNDRGGAGELFF. The DNA of the CDR3 is TGCAGTGCTAGAAACGACAGGGGAGGGGCCGGGGAGCTGTTTTTT.

This clonotype occurred many times. V usage is TRBV28 and J usage is TRBJ2-2; 12 bases are shared with TRBD2. With V trimmed by 7 bases and J by 7 bases, 7 bases remained unmatched. The CDR3 totals 15 residues. The germline V gene encodes CDR1 MDHEN and CDR2 SYDVKM. CDR3 sequence reads: CASTSSGGAGGELFF. The DNA of the CDR3 is TGTGCCAGCACCTCTAGCGGGGGGGCTGGCGGGGAGCTGTTTTTT.

This clonotype was seen ten or more times. V gene TRBV27 combines with J gene TRBJ1-1, with TRBD1 matching over 8 bases. The CDR3 runs to 14 residues. CDR1 and CDR2 from the germline V gene are MNHEY and SMNVEV (reference sequence). The V and J ends lost 6 bases and 1 base, in that order; junction bases with no gene match: 4. The CDR3 nucleotides are TGTGCCAGCAGGAGACAGGGGACGAACACTGAAGCTTTCTTT. Protein sequence: CASRRQGTNTEAFF.

Many counts were recorded for this clonotype. V and J are TRBV10-3 and TRBJ2-3, with D perhaps TRBD2 (5 bases). CDR1 ENHRY and CDR2 SYGVKD come from the germline V gene. V gave up 3 bases and J gave up 2 bases, with 9 bases separating them. The CDR3 is 14 residues long. The DNA of the CDR3 is TGTGCCATCAGTGATGCGCTAGCCACAGATACGCAGTATTTT. It codes for CAISDALATDTQYF.

Many counts were recorded for this clonotype. This rearrangement joins TRBV5-1 to TRBJ1-1; D possibly corresponds to TRBD1 (5 bases). Germline V gives CDR1 SGHRS, CDR2 YFSETQ. The CDR3 is 15 residues long. Trimming cost V 0 bases and J 1 base, with 10 bases left between them. The CDR3 DNA reads as TGCGCCAGCAGCTTGGTCGAGGGGCGGAACACTGAAGCTTTCTTT. It translates to CASSLVEGRNTEAFF.